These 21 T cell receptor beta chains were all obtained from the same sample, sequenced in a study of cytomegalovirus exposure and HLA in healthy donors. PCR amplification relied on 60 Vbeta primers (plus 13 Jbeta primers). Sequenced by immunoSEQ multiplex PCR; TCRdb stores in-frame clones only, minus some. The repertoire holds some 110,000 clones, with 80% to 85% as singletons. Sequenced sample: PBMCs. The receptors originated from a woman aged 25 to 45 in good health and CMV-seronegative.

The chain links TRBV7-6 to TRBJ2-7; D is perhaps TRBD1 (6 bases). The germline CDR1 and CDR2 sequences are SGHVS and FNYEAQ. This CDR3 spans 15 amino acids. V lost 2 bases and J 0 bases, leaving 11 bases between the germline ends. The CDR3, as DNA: TGTGCCAGCAGCTTAACGCCAGGGGCCTCCTACGAGCAGTACTTC. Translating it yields CASSLTPGASYEQYF.

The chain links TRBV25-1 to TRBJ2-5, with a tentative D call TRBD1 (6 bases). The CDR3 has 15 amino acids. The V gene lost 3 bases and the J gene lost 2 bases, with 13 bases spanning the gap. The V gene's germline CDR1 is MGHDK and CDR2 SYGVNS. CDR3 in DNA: TGTGCCAGCAGTGAGTGGGGGCCAGGACAAGAGACCCAGTACTTC. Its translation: CASSEWGPGQETQYF.

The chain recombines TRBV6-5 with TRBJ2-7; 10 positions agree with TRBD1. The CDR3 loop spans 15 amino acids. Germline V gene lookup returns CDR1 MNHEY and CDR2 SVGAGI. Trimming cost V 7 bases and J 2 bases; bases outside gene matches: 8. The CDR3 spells CASILLGQGTYEQYF. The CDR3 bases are TGTGCCAGCATTTTACTGGGACAGGGGACCTACGAGCAGTACTTC.

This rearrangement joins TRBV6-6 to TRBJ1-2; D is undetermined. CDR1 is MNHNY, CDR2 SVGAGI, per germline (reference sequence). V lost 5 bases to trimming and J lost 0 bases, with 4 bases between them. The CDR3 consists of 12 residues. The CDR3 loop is CASSTSNYGYTF. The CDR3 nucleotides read TGTGCCAGCAGTACATCTAACTATGGCTACACCTTC.

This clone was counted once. CDR3 sequence: CAGRRDGGNTEAFF. The CDR3 DNA follows: TGTGCCGGCCGGCGGGACGGGGGGAACACTGAAGCTTTCTTT. This sequence joins TRBV10-3 and TRBJ1-1, with D tentatively TRBD1 (5 bases). Germline values: CDR1 ENHRY, CDR2 SYGVKD. V lost 11 bases and J 1 base, leaving 17 bases between the germline ends. CDR3 length: 14 residues.

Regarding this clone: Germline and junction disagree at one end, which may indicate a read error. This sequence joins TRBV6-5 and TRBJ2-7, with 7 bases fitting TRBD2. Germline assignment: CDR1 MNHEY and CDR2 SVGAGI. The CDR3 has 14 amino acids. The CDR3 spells CAGSYEAGQYEQYF. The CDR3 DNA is TGTGCCGGCAGTTACGAAGCGGGGCAATACGAGCAGTACTTC.

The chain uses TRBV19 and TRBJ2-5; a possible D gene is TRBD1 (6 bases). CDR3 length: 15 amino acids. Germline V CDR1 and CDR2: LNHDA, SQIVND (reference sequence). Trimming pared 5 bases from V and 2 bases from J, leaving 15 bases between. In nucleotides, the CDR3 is TGTGCCAGTAGTGACCTCAGGGGCGGGCAAGAGACCCAGTACTTC. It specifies CASSDLRGGQETQYF.

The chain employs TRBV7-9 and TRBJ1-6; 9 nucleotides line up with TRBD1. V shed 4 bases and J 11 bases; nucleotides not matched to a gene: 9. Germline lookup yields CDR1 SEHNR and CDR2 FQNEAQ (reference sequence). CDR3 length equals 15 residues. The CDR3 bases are TGTGCCAGCAGCTCCACAGGGGGCGCGGGTACACCCCTCCACTTT. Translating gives CASSSTGGAGTPLHF.

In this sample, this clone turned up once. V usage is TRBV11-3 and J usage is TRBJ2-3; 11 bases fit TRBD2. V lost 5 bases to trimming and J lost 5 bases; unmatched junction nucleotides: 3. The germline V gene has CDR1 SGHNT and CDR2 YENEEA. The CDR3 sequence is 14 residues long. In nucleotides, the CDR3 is TGTGCCAGCAGCCCCGGACTAGCGGGAGATACGCAGTATTTT. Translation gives CASSPGLAGDTQYF.

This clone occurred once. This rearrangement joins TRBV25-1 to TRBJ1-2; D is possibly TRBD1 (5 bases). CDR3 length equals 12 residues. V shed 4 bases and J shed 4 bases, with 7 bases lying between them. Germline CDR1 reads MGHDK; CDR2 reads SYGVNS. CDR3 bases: TGTGCCAGCAGTGGGGGGGGCTATGGCTACACCTTC. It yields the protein CASSGGGYGYTF.

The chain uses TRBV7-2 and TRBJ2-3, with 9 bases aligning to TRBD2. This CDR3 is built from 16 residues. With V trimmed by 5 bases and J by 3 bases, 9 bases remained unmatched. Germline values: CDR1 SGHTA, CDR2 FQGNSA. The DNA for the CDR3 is TGTGCCAGCAGCCAGGAGGCGGGGGGGCTGACAGATACGCAGTATTTT. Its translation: CASSQEAGGLTDTQYF.

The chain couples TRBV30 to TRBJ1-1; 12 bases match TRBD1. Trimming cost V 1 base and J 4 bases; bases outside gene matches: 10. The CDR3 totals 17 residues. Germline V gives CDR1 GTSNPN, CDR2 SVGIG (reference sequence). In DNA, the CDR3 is TGTGCCTGGAGTGCATTACGCGGGACAGGGGGCGCCACTGAAGCTTTCTTT. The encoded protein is CAWSALRGTGGATEAFF.

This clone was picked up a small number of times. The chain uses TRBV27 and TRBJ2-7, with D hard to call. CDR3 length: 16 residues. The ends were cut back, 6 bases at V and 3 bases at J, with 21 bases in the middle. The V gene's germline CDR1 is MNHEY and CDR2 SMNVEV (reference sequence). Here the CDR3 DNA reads TGTGCCAGCAGCCTAACTGTAGGAGATCTCGACTACGAGCAGTACTTC. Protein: CASSLTVGDLDYEQYF.

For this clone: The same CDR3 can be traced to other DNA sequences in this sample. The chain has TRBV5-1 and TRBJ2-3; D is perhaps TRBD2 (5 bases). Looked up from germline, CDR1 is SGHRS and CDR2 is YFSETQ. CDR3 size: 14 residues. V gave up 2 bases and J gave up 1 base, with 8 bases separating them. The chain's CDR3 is CASSLGRGTDTQYF. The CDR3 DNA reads TGCGCCAGCAGCTTAGGGCGGGGCACAGATACGCAGTATTTT.

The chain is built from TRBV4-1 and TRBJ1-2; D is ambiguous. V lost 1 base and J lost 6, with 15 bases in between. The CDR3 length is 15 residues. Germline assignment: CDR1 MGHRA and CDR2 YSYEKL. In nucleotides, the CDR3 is TGCGCCAGCAGCCAAGTGCAATTATCGGGTGATGGCTACACCTTC. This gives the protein CASSQVQLSGDGYTF.

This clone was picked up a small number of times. This CDR3 reads CASSSRQGSGYTF. The DNA of the CDR3 is TGTGCCAGCAGTTCTAGACAGGGTTCTGGCTACACCTTC. V gene TRBV6-6 combines with J gene TRBJ1-2; 7 bases align to TRBD1. This CDR3 contains 13 residues. Germline trimming cut 4 bases from V and 7 bases from J; bases unmatched to any gene: 6. Germline-derived CDR1 and CDR2 are MNHNY and SVGAGI (reference sequence).

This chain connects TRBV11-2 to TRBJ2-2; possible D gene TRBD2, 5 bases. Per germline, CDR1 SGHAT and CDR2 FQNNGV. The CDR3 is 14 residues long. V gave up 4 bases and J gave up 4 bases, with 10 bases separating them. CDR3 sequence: CASSSIGITGELFF. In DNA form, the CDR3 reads TGTGCCAGCAGCTCTATCGGGATCACCGGGGAGCTGTTTTTT. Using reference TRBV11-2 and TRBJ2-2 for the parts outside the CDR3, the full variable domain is EAGVAQSPRYKIIEKRQSVAFWCNPISGHATLYWYQQILGQGPKLLIQFQNNGVVDDSQLPKDRFSAERLKGVDSTLKIQPAKLEDSAVYLCASSSIGITGELFFGEGSRLTVL.

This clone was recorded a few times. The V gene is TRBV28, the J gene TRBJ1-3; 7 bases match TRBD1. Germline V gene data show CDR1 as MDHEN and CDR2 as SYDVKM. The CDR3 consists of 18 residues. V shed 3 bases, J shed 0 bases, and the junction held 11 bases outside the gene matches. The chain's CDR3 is CASSFQTTGPVSGNTIYF. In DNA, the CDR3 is TGTGCCAGCAGTTTCCAAACGACAGGGCCCGTCTCTGGAAACACCATATATTTT. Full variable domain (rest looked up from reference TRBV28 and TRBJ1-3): DVKVTQSSRYLVKRTGEKVFLECVQDMDHENMFWYRQDPGLGLRLIYFSYDVKMKEKGDIPEGYSVSREKKERFSLILESASTNQTSMYLCASSFQTTGPVSGNTIYFGEGSWLTVV.

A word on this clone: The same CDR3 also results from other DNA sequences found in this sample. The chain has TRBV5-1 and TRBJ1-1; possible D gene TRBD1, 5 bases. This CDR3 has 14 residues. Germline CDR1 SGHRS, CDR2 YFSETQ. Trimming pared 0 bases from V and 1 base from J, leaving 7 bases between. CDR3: CASSLGGGNTEAFF. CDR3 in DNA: TGCGCCAGCAGCTTGGGGGGCGGGAACACTGAAGCTTTCTTT.

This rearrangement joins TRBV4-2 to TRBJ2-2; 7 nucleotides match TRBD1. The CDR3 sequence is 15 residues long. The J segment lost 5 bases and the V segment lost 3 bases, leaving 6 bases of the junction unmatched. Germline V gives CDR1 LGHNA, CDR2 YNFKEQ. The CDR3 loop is CASSHEGQRTGELFF. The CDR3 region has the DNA TGTGCCAGCAGCCATGAGGGACAGCGAACCGGGGAGCTGTTTTTT.

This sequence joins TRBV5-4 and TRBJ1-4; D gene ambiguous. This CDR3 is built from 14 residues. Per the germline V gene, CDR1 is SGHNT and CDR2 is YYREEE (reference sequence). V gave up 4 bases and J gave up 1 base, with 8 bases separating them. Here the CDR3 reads CASSRSLTNEKLFF. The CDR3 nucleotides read TGTGCCAGCAGCCGCAGTCTAACTAATGAAAAACTGTTTTTT.